The 30 T cell receptor beta chains listed next were all sequenced from one sample in a study of technical replicates of blood from a handful of donors. This table comes from immunoSEQ multiplex PCR, and its TCRdb copy is limited to in-frame clones, with some not included. The data contain 55,000 to 60,000 clones, around 95% of them singletons. Specimen: PBMCs. These receptors all come from a human donor in good health. Some clones in this sample may be carry-over from other donors' samples.

V gene TRBV9 combines with J gene TRBJ2-7; 13 bases align to TRBD2. Germline trimming cut 3 bases from V and 5 bases from J; bases unmatched to any gene: 5. This CDR3 contains 15 residues. Germline-derived CDR1 and CDR2 are SGDLS and YYNGEE. The CDR3 reads CASSEGTSGNDEQYF. The CDR3 coding sequence is TGTGCCAGCAGCGAGGGGACTAGCGGGAACGACGAGCAGTACTTC. Using reference TRBV9 and TRBJ2-7 for the parts outside the CDR3, the full variable domain is DSGVTQTPKHLITATGQRVTLRCSPRSGDLSVYWYQQSLDQGLQFLIQYYNGEERAKGNILERFSAQQFPDLHSELNLSSLELGDSALYFCASSEGTSGNDEQYFGPGTRLTVT.

The chain links TRBV6-1 to TRBJ2-3; TRBD1 matches at 8 bases. The V gene's germline CDR1 is MNHNS and CDR2 SASEGT. The V segment lost 3 bases and the J segment 4 bases; nucleotides outside the gene matches: 3. CDR3 length: 14 residues. CDR3 nucleotides: TGTGCCAGCAGTGACAGGGGGCCTTCAGATACGCAGTATTTT. Translating it yields CASSDRGPSDTQYF.

V and J are TRBV6-4 and TRBJ2-1, with 12 bases lining up with TRBD2. After removal of 0 bases from V and 9 bases from J, the junction contained 9 bases not matched to a gene. Germline V gives CDR1 MRHNA, CDR2 SNTAGT. The CDR3 is 17 residues long. The CDR3 nucleotides read TGTGCCAGCAGTGACTCAGCTAGCGGGGGGGTTCCTACTGAGCAGTTCTTC. It codes for CASSDSASGGVPTEQFF.

The V call is TRBV19, the J call TRBJ2-2, with D tentatively TRBD1 (5 bases). With 3 bases removed from V and 2 bases from J, the gap between germline ends came to 10 bases. The CDR3 runs 15 residues. The germline V gene has CDR1 LNHDA and CDR2 SQIVND (reference sequence). CDR3 amino acids: CASSIGQGNTGELFF. CDR3 bases: TGTGCCAGTAGTATCGGTCAGGGAAACACCGGGGAGCTGTTTTTT.

The chain uses TRBV6-1 and TRBJ1-3, with D hard to call. The germline V and J ends were trimmed by 5 bases and 3 bases, with 11 bases remaining between them. Looked up from germline, CDR1 is MNHNS and CDR2 is SASEGT. There are 14 residues in the CDR3. The CDR3 coding sequence is TGTGCCAGCAGTCCCCAGGCCGATGGAAACACCATATATTTT. Protein product: CASSPQADGNTIYF.

J is TRBJ1-5 and V is TRBV7-9; possibly TRBD1 for D (5 bases). The CDR3 spans 13 residues. Trimming pared 5 bases from V and 5 bases from J, leaving 10 bases between. The germline V gene has CDR1 SEHNR and CDR2 FQNEAQ (reference sequence). As DNA, the CDR3 is TGTGCCAGCAGCCTCGGAGGGGATCAGCCCCAGCATTTT. Translation: CASSLGGDQPQHF.

In this sample, this clone turned up once. The rearrangement links TRBV7-9 to TRBJ1-4; D not certain. The CDR3 is 13 amino acids. The germline V gene encodes CDR1 SEHNR and CDR2 FQNEAQ (reference sequence). Trimming took 5 bases from V and 8 from J, leaving 12 bases between them. The CDR3 loop reads CASSPGLKEKLFF. The CDR3 DNA reads TGTGCCAGCAGCCCGGGTCTCAAGGAAAAACTGTTTTTT.

The V call is TRBV10-3, the J call TRBJ1-2; no firm D call. The V end lost 6 bases, the J end lost 5 bases, and 7 bases lay between the germline ends. The germline CDR1 and CDR2 sequences are ENHRY and SYGVKD. The CDR3 has 11 amino acids. CDR3 protein: CAIREQYGYTF. The CDR3 nucleotides are TGTGCCATCAGAGAGCAATATGGCTACACCTTC.

The rearrangement uses TRBV6-6 and TRBJ2-7; 8 bases fit TRBD1. V trimming: 7 bases; J trimming: 4 bases; junction bases outside the gene matches: 12. CDR1 is MNHNY, CDR2 SVGAGI, per germline (reference sequence). The CDR3 is 15 amino acids. CDR3 in amino acids: CASTPGQGGTYEQYF. CDR3 sequence (DNA): TGTGCCAGCACCCCCGGACAGGGCGGGACTTACGAGCAGTACTTC.

J is TRBJ2-7 and V is TRBV18; D possibly corresponds to TRBD1 (6 bases). Trimming took off 3 bases at V and 6 bases at J, with 15 bases between the two ends. CDR3 length: 14 residues. Per germline, CDR1 KGHSH and CDR2 LQKENI. CDR3 sequence: CASSPPSRGSEQYF. The CDR3 DNA is TGTGCCAGCTCACCCCCATCGAGGGGGAGCGAGCAGTACTTC.

The chain employs TRBV21-1 and TRBJ2-7; the D call TRBD2 from the table was never checked on the DNA. TRBV21-1 is designated a pseudogene. The CDR3 loop spans 15 amino acids. The DNA of the CDR3 is TGTGCCAGCAGCATCCGACCGACTGGCGCCTACGAGCAGTACTTC. Its protein is CASSIRPTGAYEQYF.

CDR3 DNA sequence: TGTGCCAGCAGCCGAGGACTAGCGGTAGATACGCAGTATTTT. Amino acids: CASSRGLAVDTQYF. This chain connects TRBV4-2 to TRBJ2-3; TRBD2 matches 10 bases. The trim removed 4 bases at V and 5 bases at J, leaving 3 bases unmatched. Germline V gene lookup returns CDR1 LGHNA and CDR2 YNFKEQ. The CDR3 runs to 14 residues.

The chain combines TRBV6-4 with TRBJ1-2; D is possibly TRBD1 (6 bases). This CDR3 has 12 residues. Germline CDR1 is MRHNA and CDR2 is SNTAGT. V was shortened by 2 bases and J by 8 bases, with 9 bases between the two germline ends. CDR3 bases: TGTGCCAGCAGTGACAGGGGACAAGGCTACACCTTC. Its protein is CASSDRGQGYTF.

The chain recombines TRBV7-8 with TRBJ2-1; TRBD2 agrees at 11 bases. V lost 4 bases, J lost 7 bases, and 12 bases stayed unmatched. CDR1 is SGHVS, CDR2 FQNEAQ, per germline. The CDR3 runs to 17 residues. The CDR3 DNA reads as TGTGCCAGCAGCTCACTTAGCGGGGGGGCAAGGGGAAATGAGCAGTTCTTC. The encoded protein is CASSSLSGGARGNEQFF.

Ten or more counts support this clone. The V call is TRBV6-5, the J call TRBJ1-6; possibly TRBD1 for D (6 bases). Germline loops: CDR1 MNHEY, CDR2 SVGAGI. Trimming pared 5 bases from V and 6 bases from J, leaving 14 bases between. The CDR3 contains 15 residues. The DNA for the CDR3 is TGTGCCAGCAGTCTCTCGGCACAGGGTAATTCACCCCTCCACTTT. Its translation is CASSLSAQGNSPLHF.

The chain links TRBV7-9 to TRBJ2-7; 7 bases are shared with TRBD1. Germline assignment: CDR1 SEHNR and CDR2 FQNEAQ (reference sequence). The J segment lost 1 base and the V segment lost 5 bases, leaving 11 bases of the junction unmatched. The CDR3 is 16 amino acids. CDR3 in amino acids: CASSGEQQGRSYEQYF. The CDR3, as DNA: TGTGCCAGCAGCGGAGAGCAACAGGGGCGATCCTACGAGCAGTACTTC.

The CDR3: CAISETQGRSATEAFF. The CDR3 bases are TGTGCCATCAGTGAGACACAGGGACGGAGTGCCACTGAAGCTTTCTTT. This chain joins TRBV10-3 and TRBJ1-1; D is possibly TRBD1 (6 bases). V lost 2 bases to trimming and J lost 4 bases, with 17 bases between them. CDR1 ENHRY and CDR2 SYGVKD come from the germline V gene. The CDR3 is 16 residues long.

V is TRBV13 and J is TRBJ2-7, with D possibly matching TRBD1 (6 bases). The CDR3 sequence is 15 residues long. CDR1 is PRHDT and CDR2 is FYEKMQ in the germline V gene (reference sequence). V shed 2 bases and J shed 2 bases, with 13 bases lying between them. As DNA, the CDR3 is TGTGCCAGCAGCTTATCGCAGGGGTTCCCCTACGAGCAGTACTTC. Translation gives CASSLSQGFPYEQYF.

This clone showed up just a few times. This sequence joins TRBV6-5 and TRBJ2-5, with D uncertain. Germline V gene data show CDR1 as MNHEY and CDR2 as SVGAGI. V shed 5 bases and J shed 2 bases, with 15 bases lying between them. This CDR3 contains 15 residues. In DNA, the CDR3 is TGTGCCAGCAGTACCGGCTTTGAGGAACAAGAGACCCAGTACTTC. Its translation is CASSTGFEEQETQYF.

The count of this clone is one. The genes are TRBV19 and TRBJ1-6, with 10 nucleotides matching TRBD1. CDR3 size: 16 residues. After removal of 4 bases from V and 5 bases from J, the junction contained 5 bases not matched to a gene. Per the germline V gene, CDR1 is LNHDA and CDR2 is SQIVND (reference sequence). The CDR3 loop is CASSKTGTGDNSPLHF. The CDR3 DNA is TGTGCCAGTAGTAAGACCGGGACAGGGGATAATTCACCCCTCCACTTT.

The V gene is TRBV11-2, the J gene TRBJ2-2; no reliable D call. Germline V gives CDR1 SGHAT, CDR2 FQNNGV. The CDR3 runs 13 residues. Trimming shortened V by 5 bases and J by 7 bases, and 11 bases separated the two germline ends. The CDR3 loop reads CASSRGLIGELFF. For the CDR3, the DNA is TGTGCCAGCAGCAGAGGCCTAATCGGGGAGCTGTTTTTT.

This rearrangement joins TRBV11-2 to TRBJ2-5; D gene unclear. CDR1 and CDR2 from the germline V gene are SGHAT and FQNNGV. This CDR3 comprises 14 residues. V dropped 5 bases and J dropped 0 bases, with 10 bases sitting between them. The CDR3 is CASSNSLYQETQYF. CDR3 sequence (DNA): TGTGCCAGCAGCAATAGCCTGTACCAAGAGACCCAGTACTTC.

The gene calls are TRBV27 and TRBJ1-1; 10 bases are a match to TRBD1. J gave up 4 bases and V 7 bases, and 15 bases lay outside the gene matches. Germline CDR1 is MNHEY and CDR2 is SMNVEV (reference sequence). The CDR3 has 17 amino acids. CDR3 coding DNA: TGTGCCAGCAAAGACAGGGGGCGCGGGGCCTTGACCACTGAAGCTTTCTTT. Encoded protein: CASKDRGRGALTTEAFF.

The chain employs TRBV2 and TRBJ2-1; D might be TRBD1 (6 bases). Trimming pared 6 bases from V and 0 bases from J, leaving 12 bases between. Germline assignment: CDR1 SNHLY and CDR2 FYNNEI. The CDR3 spans 15 residues. CDR3 DNA sequence: TGTGCCAGCAGCTCGGACAGTTTCTCCTACAATGAGCAGTTCTTC. Its translation is CASSSDSFSYNEQFF.

The rearrangement uses TRBV10-3 and TRBJ1-6; no reliable D call. The germline gives CDR1 ENHRY, CDR2 SYGVKD. This CDR3 has 13 residues. V was cut by 5 bases and J by 8 bases, with 10 bases left in between. In nucleotides, the CDR3 is TGTGCCATCAGTCCCTCTTCAGATTCACCCCTCCACTTT. Translated, it gives CAISPSSDSPLHF.

The chain links TRBV19 to TRBJ2-1; D is unclear. Trimming pared 5 bases from V and 7 bases from J, leaving 9 bases between. This CDR3 is built from 12 residues. In germline, CDR1 is LNHDA, CDR2 SQIVND (reference sequence). CDR3 in DNA: TGTGCCAGTAGTGTACGGGTAAATGAGCAGTTCTTC. The encoded protein is CASSVRVNEQFF.

The gene calls are TRBV28 and TRBJ2-7, with D tentatively TRBD2 (6 bases). The CDR3 has 15 residues. The V gene lost 6 bases and the J gene lost 3 bases, with 18 bases spanning the gap. CDR1 is MDHEN and CDR2 is SYDVKM in the germline V gene. DNA for the CDR3: TGTGCCAGCAGCCCCGGGACTGCCTCTGGCTACGAGCAGTACTTC. Translated, it gives CASSPGTASGYEQYF.

The chain is built from TRBV19 and TRBJ1-1; 7 bases align to TRBD1. Unmatched junction bases numbered 9, after V lost 8 bases and J lost 6 bases. In germline, CDR1 is LNHDA, CDR2 SQIVND (reference sequence). The CDR3 totals 13 residues. For the CDR3, the DNA is TGTGCCAGTCGGCCGGACAGGCTATCTGAAGCTTTCTTT. Amino acid sequence: CASRPDRLSEAFF. The complete variable domain, with remaining parts taken from reference TRBV19 and TRBJ1-1, reads DGGITQSPKYLFRKEGQNVTLSCEQNLNHDAMYWYRQDPGQGLRLIYYSQIVNDFQKGDIAEGYSVSREKKESFPLTVTSAQKNPTAFYLCASRPDRLSEAFFGQGTRLTVV.

This sequence joins TRBV2 and TRBJ2-7; 8 positions match TRBD1. Germline V gives CDR1 SNHLY, CDR2 FYNNEI. The CDR3 loop spans 12 amino acids. Unmatched junction bases numbered 5, after V lost 4 bases and J lost 9 bases. The CDR3 DNA reads TGTGCCAGCAGTGGACAGGGGAGAAGGCAGTACTTC. Its protein product is CASSGQGRRQYF.

Written as DNA, the CDR3 is TGTGCCAGCAGTGGTACGGGAAATTCACCCCTCCACTTT. As protein: CASSGTGNSPLHF. The genes are TRBV6-1 and TRBJ1-6, with D unclear. The length of the CDR3 is 13 residues. Deletions cut 4 bases from V and 7 bases from J, with 8 bases between. Looked up from germline, CDR1 is MNHNS and CDR2 is SASEGT.